This T cell receptor beta chain originates from a study of T cell responses to AZD1222 COVID-19 vaccine. General study findings and limits: Clonal diversity may have been underestimated in mostly white British donors.

Details on this clone: Antigen: not known.

V shed 2 bases and J shed 5 bases, with 13 bases lying between them. The CDR3 is 14 residues long. The germline gives CDR1 SGHRS, CDR2 YFSETQ. Clones were read by immunoSEQ multiplex PCR, and TCRdb kept only the in-frame ones, dropping some. This repertoire shows more than 70,000 clones, around 90% found once; its top ten account for 1.5%. The TCR originated in an adult in good health. The chain links TRBV5-1 to TRBJ1-1; D remains unclear. The sample was peripheral blood, taken on day 0 of AZD1222 vaccination. The CDR3 nucleotides are TGCGCCAGCAGCTTAGTTCTCTCGGGGACTGAAGCTTTCTTT. Its protein is CASSLVLSGTEAFF.